This entry lists 21 T cell receptor beta chains sequenced from one sample in a study of beta chain features in type 1 diabetes. Expressed TCRB transcripts got sequenced, as all isolated RNA was reverse transcribed. Clones were sequenced by immunoSEQ multiplex PCR, and TCRdb holds only the in-frame ones, with some missing. The repertoire holds more than 300,000 clones, with approximately 8% as singletons. The material sequenced was central memory CD4+ T cells from blood. The receptors come from a woman between 18 and 29 years old in good health.

V and J are TRBV5-4 and TRBJ2-1; D may be TRBD1 (6 bases). V gave up 0 bases and J gave up 6 bases, with 7 bases separating them. The length of the CDR3 is 13 residues. Per germline, CDR1 SGHNT and CDR2 YYREEE (reference sequence). The CDR3: CASSLAGVNEQFF. For the CDR3, the DNA is TGTGCCAGCAGCTTGGCAGGGGTCAATGAGCAGTTCTTC. Full variable domain (rest looked up from reference TRBV5-4 and TRBJ2-1): ETGVTQSPTHLIKTRGQQVTLRCSSQSGHNTVSWYQQALGQGPQFIFQYYREEENGRGNFPPRFSGLQFPNYSSELNVNALELDDSALYLCASSLAGVNEQFFGPGTRLTVL.

This chain uses TRBV5-4 with TRBJ2-3, with D possibly TRBD2 on 6 matching bases. V lost 5 bases, J lost 3 bases, and 16 bases lay in between. The CDR3 extends over 15 amino acids. Germline CDR1 reads SGHNT; CDR2 reads YYREEE (reference sequence). CDR3 amino acids: CASRPSAGRTDTQYF. In DNA form, the CDR3 reads TGTGCCAGCAGACCGAGCGCGGGACGAACAGATACGCAGTATTTT.

There are a few counts of this clone. This chain uses TRBV6-5 with TRBJ2-7; 8 bases match TRBD2. Unmatched junction bases numbered 10, after V lost 6 bases and J lost 3 bases. Looked up from germline, CDR1 is MNHEY and CDR2 is SVGAGI. The CDR3 consists of 15 residues. The chain's CDR3 is CASRSSGTRIYEQYF. Here the CDR3 DNA reads TGTGCCAGCAGGTCTTCCGGGACTAGGATCTACGAGCAGTACTTC.

This clone has more than one count but fewer than ten. V and J are TRBV2 and TRBJ2-5; perhaps TRBD2 as D (5 bases). Trimming left V 8 bases short and J 3 bases short, with 16 bases between. Germline V gives CDR1 SNHLY, CDR2 FYNNEI. CDR3 size: 14 residues. The CDR3, as DNA: TGTGCCAGCTCCCACTTCACTAGTAAAGAGACCCAGTACTTC. The encoded protein is CASSHFTSKETQYF.

This clone came up a few times. This chain uses TRBV5-1 with TRBJ1-1, with D tentatively TRBD1 (6 bases). Trimming took off 3 bases at V and 4 bases at J, with 13 bases between the two ends. The germline V gene has CDR1 SGHRS and CDR2 YFSETQ. The CDR3 length is 14 residues. This chain's CDR3 is CASSSLGGLTEAFF. In DNA, the CDR3 is TGCGCCAGCAGCTCCCTGGGGGGGCTCACTGAAGCTTTCTTT.

For this clone: Different DNA sequences within this sample yield the same CDR3. The chain has TRBV11-3 and TRBJ2-1, with D tentatively TRBD2 (6 bases). The V gene's germline CDR1 is SGHNT and CDR2 YENEEA. Trimming stripped 1 base from V and 0 bases from J, with 7 bases between. The CDR3 consists of 15 residues. CDR3 sequence reads: CASSLGRGSYNEQFF. As DNA, the CDR3 is TGTGCCAGCAGCTTAGGGCGGGGCTCCTACAATGAGCAGTTCTTC.

The chain recombines TRBV10-3 with TRBJ2-6, with D unclear. The CDR3 is 16 amino acids. In germline, CDR1 is ENHRY, CDR2 SYGVKD. The ends were cut back, 2 bases at V and 0 bases at J, with 8 bases in the middle. The CDR3 protein is CAISEPLYSGANVLTF. The DNA for the CDR3 is TGTGCCATCAGTGAGCCACTTTACTCTGGGGCCAACGTCCTGACTTTC.

This clone occurred many times. The CDR3 DNA sequence: TGTGCCAGCAGCTTATTAGGGCTGCGTCAGCCCCAGCATTTT. It is translated as CASSLLGLRQPQHF. V gene TRBV7-2 combines with J gene TRBJ1-5; D is ambiguous. Germline CDR1 is SGHTA and CDR2 is FQGNSA. The CDR3 runs to 14 residues. Trimming left V 2 bases short and J 6 bases short, with 11 bases between. Full variable domain (missing parts from reference TRBV7-2 and TRBJ1-5): GAGVSQSPSNKVTEKGKDVELRCDPISGHTALYWYRQSLGQGLEFLIYFQGNSAPDKSGLPSDRFSAERTGGSVSTLTIQRTQQEDSAVYLCASSLLGLRQPQHFGDGTRLSIL.

The CDR3 spells CASSANAGGPYEQYF. The CDR3 DNA sequence: TGTGCCAGCAGTGCTAACGCGGGAGGGCCCTACGAGCAGTACTTC. The chain employs TRBV6-5 and TRBJ2-7, with TRBD2 matching over 9 bases. V trimming: 5 bases; J trimming: 2 bases; junction bases outside the gene matches: 7. Per the germline V gene, CDR1 is MNHEY and CDR2 is SVGAGI. The CDR3 spans 15 residues.

The CDR3 bases are TGTGCCAGCAGCTTAAGACTAGCGGGAGGCAATGAGCAGTTCTTC. Protein sequence: CASSLRLAGGNEQFF. The V and J genes are TRBV7-2 and TRBJ2-1, with TRBD2 matching over 13 bases. This CDR3 spans 15 amino acids. The germline CDR1 and CDR2 sequences are SGHTA and FQGNSA. Trimming removed 2 bases from V and 6 bases from J; junction bases left unmatched: 1.

This clone was found a few times. The gene calls are TRBV7-2 and TRBJ2-3; 9 positions match TRBD1. V was clipped by 4 bases and J by 3 bases; unmatched bases: 2. Germline CDR1 and CDR2: SGHTA and FQGNSA. This CDR3 comprises 14 residues. The CDR3 loop reads CASSYGTGTDTQYF. Here the CDR3 DNA reads TGTGCCAGCAGCTACGGGACAGGGACAGATACGCAGTATTTT. Together with reference TRBV7-2 and TRBJ2-3, the CDR3 gives the full variable domain: GAGVSQSPSNKVTEKGKDVELRCDPISGHTALYWYRQSLGQGLEFLIYFQGNSAPDKSGLPSDRFSAERTGGSVSTLTIQRTQQEDSAVYLCASSYGTGTDTQYFGPGTRLTVL.

V and J are TRBV7-8 and TRBJ2-1; TRBD1 is a possible D gene (5 bases). The germline CDR1 and CDR2 sequences are SGHVS and FQNEAQ. V lost 0 bases to trimming and J lost 3 bases, with 15 bases between them. This CDR3 region has 17 residues. CDR3 sequence: CASSLAVRTPGYNEQFF. In DNA, the CDR3 is TGTGCCAGCAGCTTAGCTGTCCGGACACCCGGCTACAATGAGCAGTTCTTC.

At least ten counts were recorded for this clone. The chain couples TRBV18 to TRBJ1-2; D unresolved. V was trimmed by 3 bases and J by 4 bases, leaving 9 bases between them. CDR3 length equals 13 residues. From germline, CDR1 is KGHSH and CDR2 LQKENI. The CDR3 region is CASSPGAPYGYTF. In nucleotides, the CDR3 is TGTGCCAGCTCACCGGGAGCTCCCTATGGCTACACCTTC.

This clone has ten or more counts. The gene calls are TRBV29-1 and TRBJ2-1; D gene uncertain. The germline V gene encodes CDR1 SQVTM and CDR2 ANQGSEA. With 3 bases removed from V and 6 bases from J, the gap between germline ends came to 12 bases. This CDR3 spans 13 amino acids. The CDR3 DNA reads as TGCAGCGTTGAGGGCGATGGCTTCAATGAGCAGTTCTTC. Encoded protein: CSVEGDGFNEQFF.

This clone showed up just once. V and J are TRBV4-2 and TRBJ2-1; 12 bases are a match to TRBD1. CDR3 size: 16 residues. The V segment lost 1 base and the J segment 7 bases; nucleotides outside the gene matches: 5. Germline CDR1 reads LGHNA; CDR2 reads YNFKEQ. The CDR3 DNA reads as TGTGCCAGCAGCCAAGCTCCGGGACAGGGGGCTAATGAGCAGTTCTTC. Translated, it gives CASSQAPGQGANEQFF.

This chain links TRBV10-3 with TRBJ1-3; the D gene is possibly TRBD1 (5 bases). V shed 8 bases and J shed 0 bases, with 14 bases lying between them. The length of the CDR3 is 15 residues. Per the germline V gene, CDR1 is ENHRY and CDR2 is SYGVKD. The CDR3 is CAISVGPNSGNTIYF. In nucleotides, the CDR3 is TGTGCCATCTCGGTGGGACCCAACTCTGGAAACACCATATATTTT.

This clone was counted only a few times. In DNA, the CDR3 is TGTGCCAGCAGCACTCGGGACAGGCCCTACAATGAGCAGTTCTTC. Translating it yields CASSTRDRPYNEQFF. The chain recombines TRBV9 with TRBJ2-1; the match to TRBD1 covers 8 bases. The CDR3 has 15 residues. With V trimmed by 4 bases and J by 2 bases, 5 bases remained unmatched. The germline V gene has CDR1 SGDLS and CDR2 YYNGEE.

This clone was counted between two and nine times. The chain joins TRBV28 to TRBJ2-7; the match to TRBD2 covers 7 bases. Germline CDR1 MDHEN, CDR2 SYDVKM. V shed 7 bases, J shed 4 bases, and the junction held 13 bases outside the gene matches. The CDR3 consists of 15 residues. The CDR3 here is CASIGSRTRGYEQYF. The CDR3 coding sequence is TGTGCCAGCATCGGATCGAGGACTAGGGGTTACGAGCAGTACTTC. The entire variable domain, with the rest obtained from reference TRBV28 and TRBJ2-7, is as follows: DVKVTQSSRYLVKRTGEKVFLECVQDMDHENMFWYRQDPGLGLRLIYFSYDVKMKEKGDIPEGYSVSREKKERFSLILESASTNQTSMYLCASIGSRTRGYEQYFGPGTRLTVT.

This chain connects TRBV7-3 to TRBJ2-4; D may be TRBD1 (5 bases). CDR3 length: 14 amino acids. V lost 2 bases, J lost 7 bases, and 12 bases lay in between. Germline V gives CDR1 SGHTA, CDR2 FQGTGA. CDR3 bases: TGTGCCAGCAGCTTAGGGGCAGGTCCCAACATTCAGTACTTC. Amino acids: CASSLGAGPNIQYF.

This clone was seen repeatedly, ten times or more. This chain joins TRBV27 and TRBJ2-5; 8 bases fit TRBD1. Per the germline V gene, CDR1 is MNHEY and CDR2 is SMNVEV (reference sequence). V was pared by 3 bases and J by 7 bases, with 7 bases of the junction left unmatched. The CDR3 length is 14 residues. Here the CDR3 reads CASSFRQGFGTQYF. The DNA of the CDR3 is TGTGCCAGCAGTTTCCGACAGGGGTTTGGGACCCAGTACTTC.

This clone was found a few times. The chain is built from TRBV4-2 and TRBJ1-1; unclear D gene. V lost 1 base to trimming and J lost 0 bases, with 9 bases between them. CDR1 is LGHNA and CDR2 is YNFKEQ in the germline V gene. CDR3 length: 15 amino acids. The CDR3 coding sequence is TGTGCCAGCAGCCAAGCCGGAGGCTTGAACACTGAAGCTTTCTTT. It translates to CASSQAGGLNTEAFF.